This TCR beta chain was retrieved from a study of blood T cell repertoires in COVID-19. On the study more broadly: PBMCs, B-cell-depleted T cells, or T cells were the source of the cDNA or gDNA that made up the material.

In the original analysis: Estimation of nucleated cell counts relied on the amplification of reference gene primers. Using immunoSEQ multiplex PCR, the repertoire was profiled, and TCRdb retains in-frame clones only, with some absent. V, J and clone size were drawn from that table, and D and trimming were deduced from the DNA. The sample yields just over 90,000 clones, around nine tenths seen once. Unmatched junction bases numbered 8, after V lost 2 bases and J lost 7 bases. This CDR3 is 15 amino acids long. Germline V gives CDR1 SGHDT, CDR2 YYEEEE. The genes are TRBV5-6 and TRBJ2-1, with 8 positions matching TRBD1. The sequence came from an elderly woman with acute or convalescent COVID-19. The specimen was peripheral blood. CDR3 DNA sequence: TGTGCCAGCAGCTTCGACAGGGGTCGAGGGAATGAGCAGTTCTTC. It yields the protein CASSFDRGRGNEQFF.